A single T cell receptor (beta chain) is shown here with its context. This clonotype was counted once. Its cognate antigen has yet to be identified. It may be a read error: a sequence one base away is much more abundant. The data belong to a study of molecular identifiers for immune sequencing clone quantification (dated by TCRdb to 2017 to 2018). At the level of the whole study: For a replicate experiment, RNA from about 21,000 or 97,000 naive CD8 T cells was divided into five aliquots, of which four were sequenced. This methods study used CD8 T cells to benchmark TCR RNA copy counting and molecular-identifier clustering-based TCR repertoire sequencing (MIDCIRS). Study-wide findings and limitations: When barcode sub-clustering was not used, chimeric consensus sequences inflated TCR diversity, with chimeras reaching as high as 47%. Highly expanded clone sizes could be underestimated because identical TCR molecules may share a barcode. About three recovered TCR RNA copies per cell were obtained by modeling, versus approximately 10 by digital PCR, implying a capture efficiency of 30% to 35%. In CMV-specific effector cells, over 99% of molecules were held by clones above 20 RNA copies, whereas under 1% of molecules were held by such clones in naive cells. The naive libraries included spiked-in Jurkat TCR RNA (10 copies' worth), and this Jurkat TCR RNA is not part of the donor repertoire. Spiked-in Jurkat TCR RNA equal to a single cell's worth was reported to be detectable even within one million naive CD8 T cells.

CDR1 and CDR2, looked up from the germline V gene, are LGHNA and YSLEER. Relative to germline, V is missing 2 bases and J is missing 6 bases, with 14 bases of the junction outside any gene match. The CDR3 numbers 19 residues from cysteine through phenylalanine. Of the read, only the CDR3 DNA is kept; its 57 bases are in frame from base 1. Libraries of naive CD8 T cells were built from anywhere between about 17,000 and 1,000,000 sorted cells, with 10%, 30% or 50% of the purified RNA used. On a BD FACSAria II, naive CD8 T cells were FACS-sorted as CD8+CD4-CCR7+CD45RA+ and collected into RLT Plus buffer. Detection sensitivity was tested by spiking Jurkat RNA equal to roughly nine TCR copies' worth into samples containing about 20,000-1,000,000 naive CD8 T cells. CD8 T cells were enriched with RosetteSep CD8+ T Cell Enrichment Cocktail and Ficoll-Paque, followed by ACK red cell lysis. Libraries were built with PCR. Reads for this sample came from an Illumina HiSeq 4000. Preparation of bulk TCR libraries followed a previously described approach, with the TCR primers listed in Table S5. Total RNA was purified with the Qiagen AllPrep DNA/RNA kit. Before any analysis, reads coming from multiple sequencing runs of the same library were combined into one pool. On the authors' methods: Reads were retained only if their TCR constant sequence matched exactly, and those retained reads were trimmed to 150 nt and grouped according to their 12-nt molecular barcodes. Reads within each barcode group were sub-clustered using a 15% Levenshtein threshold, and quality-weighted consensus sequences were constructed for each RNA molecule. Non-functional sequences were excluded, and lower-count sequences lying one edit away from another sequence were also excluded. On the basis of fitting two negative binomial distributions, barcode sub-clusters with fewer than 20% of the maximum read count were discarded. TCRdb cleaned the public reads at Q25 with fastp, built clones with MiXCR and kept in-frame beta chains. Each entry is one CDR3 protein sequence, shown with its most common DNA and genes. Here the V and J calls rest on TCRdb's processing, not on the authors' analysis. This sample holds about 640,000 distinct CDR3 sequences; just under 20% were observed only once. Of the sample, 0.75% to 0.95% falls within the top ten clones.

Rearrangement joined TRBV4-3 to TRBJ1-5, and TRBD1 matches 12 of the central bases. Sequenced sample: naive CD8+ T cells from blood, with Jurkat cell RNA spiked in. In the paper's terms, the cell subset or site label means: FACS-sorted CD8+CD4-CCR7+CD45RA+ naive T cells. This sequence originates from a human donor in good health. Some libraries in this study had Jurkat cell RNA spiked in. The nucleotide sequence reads TGCGCCAGCAGCCAATTTCCGGGACAGGGGGCTATAGCGAGTCAGCCCCAGCATTTT. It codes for CASSQFPGQGAIASQPQHF.